The 17 T cell receptor beta chains listed next were all sequenced from one sample in a study of control samples from healthy donors and cancer patients. Clones were sequenced by immunoSEQ multiplex PCR, and TCRdb holds only the in-frame ones, with some missing. The repertoire includes about 94,000 clones, 90% of them detected once, and 3.5% to 4.5% sits in the top ten. Source material: blood. Every receptor here comes from a woman aged 18-29 years in good health.

V is TRBV5-1 and J is TRBJ2-5; TRBD2 aligns across 13 bases. CDR3 length: 15 residues. CDR1 SGHRS and CDR2 YFSETQ come from the germline V gene. Trimming removed 7 bases from V and 4 bases from J; junction bases left unmatched: 7. The DNA of the CDR3 is TGCGCCAGCCGGGGACTAGCGGGGACCCCAGAGACCCAGTACTTC. Its protein product is CASRGLAGTPETQYF.

A remark on this clone: A junction boundary mismatches the germline segment, possibly from a read error. The chain joins TRBV27 to TRBJ1-5, with D unclear. CDR3 length: 11 amino acids. Germline V gene lookup returns CDR1 MNHEY and CDR2 SMNVEV (reference sequence). The DNA of the CDR3 is TGTGCCAGCGGTTTCAATCAGCCCCAGCATTTT. This encodes CASGFNQPQHF.

This chain uses TRBV7-3 with TRBJ1-5; 7 bases fit TRBD1. Trimming took 5 bases from V and 5 from J; bases not matched to a gene: 9. The CDR3 length is 15 residues. From germline, CDR1 is SGHTA and CDR2 FQGTGA. In nucleotides, the CDR3 is TGTGCCAGCAGCGACAGGGTCGGGGGGGATCAGCCCCAGCATTTT. It specifies CASSDRVGGDQPQHF. Full variable domain (missing parts from reference TRBV7-3 and TRBJ1-5): GAGVSQTPSNKVTEKGKYVELRCDPISGHTALYWYRQSLGQGPEFLIYFQGTGAADDSGLPNDRFFAVRPEGSVSTLKIQRTERGDSAVYLCASSDRVGGDQPQHFGDGTRLSIL.

The chain is built from TRBV7-9 and TRBJ1-6; 8 bases agree with TRBD1. The CDR3 runs to 14 residues. CDR1 and CDR2 from the germline V gene are SEHNR and FQNEAQ (reference sequence). The trim removed 4 bases at V and 10 bases at J, leaving 6 bases unmatched. CDR3 amino acids: CASSSSGGRSPLHF. CDR3 in DNA: TGTGCCAGCAGCTCTTCAGGGGGCAGGTCACCCCTCCACTTT.

This chain links TRBV2 with TRBJ1-5; no definite D call. CDR3 size: 13 residues. CDR1 is SNHLY and CDR2 is FYNNEI in the germline V gene. V lost 10 bases to trimming and J lost 7 bases, with 17 bases between them. CDR3 in amino acids: CATTGGSEQPQHF. CDR3 sequence (DNA): TGTGCCACCACGGGAGGGTCAGAGCAGCCCCAGCATTTT.

The rearrangement links TRBV5-4 to TRBJ1-4, with D maybe TRBD1 (6 bases). The germline V and J ends were trimmed by 0 bases and 6 bases, with 18 bases remaining between them. The CDR3 is made up of 17 amino acids. Germline V gene sequence: CDR1 SGHNT, CDR2 YYREEE (reference sequence). CDR3 sequence reads: CASSLGLSGGLHEKLFF. The CDR3, as DNA: TGTGCCAGCAGCTTGGGGTTATCGGGGGGCCTGCATGAAAAACTGTTTTTT.

The V gene is TRBV12-5, the J gene TRBJ1-1; TRBD1 matches 7 bases. J was trimmed by 4 bases and V by 0 bases; bases with no gene match: 14. Per the germline V gene, CDR1 is LGHNT and CDR2 is FRNRAP. This CDR3 comprises 18 residues. Here the CDR3 reads CASGLVVGTDSGGTEAFF. CDR3 DNA: TGTGCTAGTGGTTTGGTAGTAGGGACAGACTCAGGGGGCACTGAAGCTTTCTTT.

The chain recombines TRBV21-1 with TRBJ1-5. TRBV21-1 is designated a pseudogene. CDR3 size: 14 residues. CDR3 in DNA: TGTGCCAGCCGATTCAACGGGGGCAATCAGCCCCAGCATTTT. This gives the protein CASRFNGGNQPQHF.

The V and J genes are TRBV7-9 and TRBJ1-1, with D tentatively TRBD1 (5 bases). This CDR3 contains 13 residues. With 8 bases removed from V and 2 bases from J, the gap between germline ends came to 12 bases. CDR1 is SEHNR, CDR2 FQNEAQ, per germline (reference sequence). DNA for the CDR3: TGTGCCAGCTTCAAACAGGCTAACACTGAAGCTTTCTTT. Its translation: CASFKQANTEAFF.

This chain connects TRBV7-9 to TRBJ1-1; no clear D gene. The CDR3 covers 13 residues. From germline, CDR1 is SEHNR and CDR2 FQNEAQ (reference sequence). Trimming cost V 4 bases and J 1 base, with 7 bases left between them. CDR3 loop: CASSSEANTEAFF. The DNA of the CDR3 is TGTGCCAGCAGCTCTGAGGCGAACACTGAAGCTTTCTTT.

This clone was found once. The chain's CDR3 is CASSYQGAGETQYF. The CDR3 DNA follows: TGTGCCAGCAGCTATCAGGGGGCCGGGGAGACCCAGTACTTC. V is TRBV7-3 and J is TRBJ2-5, with 8 bases fitting TRBD1. Germline assignment: CDR1 SGHTA and CDR2 FQGTGA. CDR3 length: 14 amino acids. V lost 4 bases and J lost 5; bases outside the gene matches: 6.

The chain carries TRBV2 and TRBJ2-1; 11 nucleotides match TRBD2. The V segment lost 0 bases and the J segment 10 bases; nucleotides outside the gene matches: 5. Germline V lookup: CDR1 SNHLY, CDR2 FYNNEI. This CDR3 contains 15 residues. In nucleotides, the CDR3 is TGTGCCAGCAGTGAAGCTAGCGGGGGGGCATGGGAGCAGTTCTTC. This gives the protein CASSEASGGAWEQFF.

This clone was seen a single time. The chain carries TRBV11-3 and TRBJ1-2, with TRBD1 identical over 7 bases. CDR1 is SGHNT and CDR2 is YENEEA in the germline V gene. This CDR3 has 17 amino acids. V shed 2 bases, J shed 2 bases, and the junction held 11 bases outside the gene matches. In DNA, the CDR3 is TGTGCCAGCAGCTTAATTCCCGTGACAGGGAGAAACTATGGCTACACCTTC. It codes for CASSLIPVTGRNYGYTF.

The J gene is TRBJ1-1, the V gene TRBV27; TRBD1 aligns across 8 bases. Germline CDR1 and CDR2: MNHEY and SMNVEV (reference sequence). The V and J ends lost 5 bases and 10 bases, in that order; junction bases with no gene match: 21. The CDR3 runs 17 residues. CDR3: CASSPPTGASGWARAFF. For the CDR3, the DNA is TGTGCCAGCAGTCCCCCGACAGGGGCCTCCGGATGGGCACGAGCTTTCTTT.

The chain has TRBV24-1 and TRBJ1-2; D ambiguous. The CDR3 length is 13 residues. CDR1 and CDR2 from the germline V gene are KGHDR and SFDVKD. V was cut by 4 bases and J by 5 bases, with 10 bases left in between. CDR3 DNA sequence: TGTGCCACCAGTGAACCCCGTGGGTATGGCTACACCTTC. As protein: CATSEPRGYGYTF.

This clone was counted a few times. The genes are TRBV9 and TRBJ2-2; the D is unclear. Germline CDR1 is SGDLS and CDR2 is YYNGEE. Trimming removed 1 base from V and 3 bases from J, with 10 bases in between. The CDR3 is made up of 15 amino acids. Written as DNA, the CDR3 is TGTGCCAGCAGCGTATCCCTTTCGGACACCGGGGAGCTGTTTTTT. It codes for CASSVSLSDTGELFF.

The CDR3 sequence: CASSFGGRLGSPLHF. The DNA for the CDR3 is TGTGCCAGCAGCTTTGGAGGCAGGTTAGGCTCACCCCTCCACTTT. The genes are TRBV7-2 and TRBJ1-6; D unclear. Deletions cut 3 bases from V and 10 bases from J, with 16 bases between. Germline V gives CDR1 SGHTA, CDR2 FQGNSA. The CDR3 contains 15 residues.